This TCR beta chain was documented in a study of OX40 agonist ivuxolimab in advanced cancers. Unmatched junction bases numbered 7, after V lost 5 bases and J lost 7 bases. In germline, CDR1 is MNHNY, CDR2 SVGAGI (reference sequence). The CDR3 has 14 residues. The data were produced by immunoSEQ multiplex PCR, yet TCRdb's version contains in-frame clones alone and is incomplete. The data show about 81,000 clones, approximately 90% seen once. The receptor was isolated from an adult with an advanced solid tumor such as melanoma, head and neck, liver or kidney cancer. This sample comprised CD4+ or CD8+ T cells sorted from blood, obtained in a trial of the OX40 agonist ivuxolimab. V gene TRBV6-6 combines with J gene TRBJ2-1; TRBD2 aligns across 8 bases. CDR3 amino acids: CASSKGLAPNEQFF. The CDR3 DNA is TGTGCCAGCAGTAAAGGACTAGCCCCAAATGAGCAGTTCTTC.